This T cell receptor (beta chain) was found in a study of cytomegalovirus exposure and HLA in healthy donors. Across the study: Approximately 85 million unique TCRs from HLA-typed donors were held in an early release of data.

Whole-study findings and limits: Cytomegalovirus status was reportedly diagnosed by the classifier with high specificity and sensitivity.

The primer mix had 60 Vbeta and 13 Jbeta primers. Measured with immunoSEQ multiplex PCR; TCRdb has only the in-frame clones, and not every one. The sample has around 90,000 clones, around three fifths seen once; the top ten hold about 22%. V gave up 4 bases and J gave up 3 bases, with 10 bases separating them. The CDR3 runs 13 residues. CDR1 is MNHEY and CDR2 is SVGAGI in the germline V gene. With respect to this clone: Its antigen is not identified.

The sequence derives from a woman aged 50 to 60 in good health and CMV-seropositive. The sequencing input was PBMCs. This chain links TRBV6-5 with TRBJ2-7; D is ambiguous. The CDR3 DNA sequence: TGTGCCAGCAGTTCACCACTTGACTACGAGCAGTACTTC. Its protein is CASSSPLDYEQYF.